This TCR beta chain stems from a study of control samples from healthy donors and cancer patients. Method: immunoSEQ multiplex PCR; TCRdb's copy keeps in-frame clones and lacks some. The repertoire holds 150,000 to 200,000 clones, with about 90% as singletons. This clone has only a few counts. V lost 6 bases to trimming and J lost 8 bases; unmatched junction nucleotides: 12. CDR3 size: 15 residues. CDR1 MDHEN and CDR2 SYDVKM come from the germline V gene. Sequenced input: blood. This clonotype was obtained from a woman under 40 in good health. V usage is TRBV28 and J usage is TRBJ2-1, with 8 bases that match TRBD2. CDR3 region: CASRKGREATHEQFF. The CDR3 nucleotides read TGTGCCAGCAGGAAGGGGCGGGAGGCCACCCATGAGCAGTTCTTC.